This T cell receptor beta chain was found in a study of PD-L1 blockade in urothelial cancer listed by TCRdb under 2017. Broadly, across the study: Therapy was started at some point between 2013 and 2015 for all patients, and atezolizumab 1,200 mg was administered intravenously every 3 weeks. About nine tenths of the roughly 29 patients were identified as males with urothelial cancer of bladder origin, and a prior smoking history was reported by 18 of 29 patients. Patients had an ECOG performance status of 0 or 1 and had received between 0 and 3 prior chemotherapy regimens. Durable clinical benefit was defined as a progression-free survival longer than 6 months, and TCR features were additionally tested against progression-free survival and overall survival. Durable clinical benefit was achieved by nine patients and was not achieved by 20 patients. The study, an exploratory multi-omic analysis, examined somatic, immune and clinical correlates of response to PD-L1 blockade with atezolizumab in urothelial cancer. Pretreatment tumor samples, along with matched peripheral blood collected serially before and after atezolizumab treatment, underwent TCR sequencing. Under 30 patients had pretreatment blood TCR-seq, some 25 had at least one posttreatment blood collection, and some 25 had tumor TCR-seq. Blood samples yielded a median of about 150,000 T cells and around 80,000 unique TCRs, with median clonality roughly 0.082. In the same patients, pretreatment tumors underwent whole exome sequencing and RNA sequencing in addition to TCR sequencing. Blood samples were analyzed 3 weeks after the start of treatment (second dose) and 6 weeks after the start of treatment. What the study reported, not specific to this receptor: Small sample size (n ≈ 29) and many exploratory analyses mean the results are intended to be hypothesis-generating. Improved progression-free and overall survival was associated with having pretreatment peripheral blood TCR clonality below the median. Patients with durable benefit showed greater expansion of tumor-associated TCR clones in peripheral blood 3 weeks after starting treatment (n of about 22, p = 0.022).

The cohort comprised more than 25 patients with locally advanced or metastatic urothelial carcinoma treated at Memorial Sloan Kettering on a trial protocol. Peripheral blood mononuclear cells were collected pretreatment and during treatment, with between 1 and 8 total time points obtained per patient. The Qiagen DNeasy Blood extraction kit was used to purify genomic DNA from total PBMCs and from tumor samples. PBMCs were collected pretreatment and during treatment, and were isolated and stored as previously described. To note about this clone: Its antigen is currently not known. Base qualities are missing; no much larger clone stands one base away.

Synthetic TCR analog templates were spiked into each PCR so that absolute template abundance could be estimated from read counts. Using the immunoSEQ assay, TCRbeta CDR3 regions were amplified from genomic DNA with bias-controlled V and J gene primers. Rearranged TCRbeta segments were sequenced at approximately 20X coverage. From the authors' description of their analysis: Sequencing errors were corrected by clustering, and CDR3s were annotated against IMGT so that V, D and J genes could be assigned. Only productive TCRbeta rearrangements were used in downstream analyses, excluding out-of-frame or stop-codon sequences. Clonality was computed as one minus Shannon entropy normalized by the log of the number of unique productive sequences. Clones differing between time points or between blood and tumor were identified using Fisher's exact test with Benjamini-Hochberg correction, with an adjusted p below 0.01 applied as the threshold. TCRdb's version of the immuneACCESS table is confined to in-frame rearrangements and falls short of the full clone set. An unresolved V gene accounts for under half of the shortfall where checked; the remainder is of unknown origin. D and trimming were read from the DNA, whereas the V and J calls and clone size are those reported in that table. The sample table lists approximately 100,000 clones, roughly 88% of them with a count of one. Clones ranked in the top ten supply about 2.3% of the sample.

This TCR derives from a man aged 50 to 60 with urothelial cancer. Sample: PBMCs, taken around atezolizumab (anti-PD-L1) treatment.

Read as DNA, the sequence is TGTGCCTGGAGTGTAGGGGCGAATGAGCAGTTCTTC. The translation is CAWSVGANEQFF. The chain couples TRBV30 to TRBJ2-1; the best D guess is TRBD1, with 5 bases matching. CDR1 and CDR2 (GTSNPN, SVGIG) derive from the germline V gene (reference sequence). V is clipped by 0 bases and J by 7 bases, and the sequence between their germline boundaries is 7 bases long. The CDR3, cysteine through phenylalanine, is 12 amino acids long. The read is trimmed to its CDR3 DNA, 36 bases read in frame from base 1.